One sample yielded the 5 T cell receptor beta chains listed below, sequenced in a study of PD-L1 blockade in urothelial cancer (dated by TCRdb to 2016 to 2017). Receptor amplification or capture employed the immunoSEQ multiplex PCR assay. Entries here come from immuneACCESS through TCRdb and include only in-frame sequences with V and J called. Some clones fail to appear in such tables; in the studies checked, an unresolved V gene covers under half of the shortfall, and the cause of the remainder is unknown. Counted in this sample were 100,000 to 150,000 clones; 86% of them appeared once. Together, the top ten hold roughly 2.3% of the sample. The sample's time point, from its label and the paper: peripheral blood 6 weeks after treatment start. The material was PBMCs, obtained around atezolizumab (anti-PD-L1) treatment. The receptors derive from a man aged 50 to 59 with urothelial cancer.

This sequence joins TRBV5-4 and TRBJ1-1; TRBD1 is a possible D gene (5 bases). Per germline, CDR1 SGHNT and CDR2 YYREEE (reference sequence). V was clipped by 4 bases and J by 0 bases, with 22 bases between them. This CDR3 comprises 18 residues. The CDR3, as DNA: TGTGCCAGCAGCCCCCAGGGTGGCAGCCAAAAAATGAACACTGAAGCTTTCTTT. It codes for CASSPQGGSQKMNTEAFF.

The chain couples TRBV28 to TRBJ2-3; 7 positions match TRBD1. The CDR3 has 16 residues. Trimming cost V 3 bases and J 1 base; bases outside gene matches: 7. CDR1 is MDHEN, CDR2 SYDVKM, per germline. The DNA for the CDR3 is TGTGCCAGCAGTTTCCTTACCGGACAGGGCACAGATACGCAGTATTTT. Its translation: CASSFLTGQGTDTQYF.

The CDR3: CASSVSGSVFSTDTQYF. Here the CDR3 DNA reads TGTGCCAGCAGTGTGAGCGGGAGCGTATTTAGCACAGATACGCAGTATTTT. The chain links TRBV2 to TRBJ2-3; 8 bases map to TRBD2. CDR1 is SNHLY and CDR2 is FYNNEI in the germline V gene. This CDR3 region has 17 residues. The V and J ends lost 4 bases and 0 bases, in that order; junction bases with no gene match: 9.

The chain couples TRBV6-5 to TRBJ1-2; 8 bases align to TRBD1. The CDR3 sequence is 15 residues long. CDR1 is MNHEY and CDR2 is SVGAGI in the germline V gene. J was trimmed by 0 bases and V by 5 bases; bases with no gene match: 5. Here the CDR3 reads CASSTGGLANYGYTF. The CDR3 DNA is TGTGCCAGCAGTACAGGGGGACTTGCTAACTATGGCTACACCTTC.

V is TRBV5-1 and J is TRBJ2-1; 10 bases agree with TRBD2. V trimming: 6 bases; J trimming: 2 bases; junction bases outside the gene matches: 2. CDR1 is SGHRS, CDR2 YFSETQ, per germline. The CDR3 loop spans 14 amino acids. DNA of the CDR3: TGCGCCAGCACCCTAGCGGGAGCCTACAATGAGCAGTTCTTC. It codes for CASTLAGAYNEQFF.